This T cell receptor (beta chain) came from a study of CD8 T cells in Susac syndrome. An input of about 0.45 to 1 ug of RNA was subjected to reverse transcription using random hexamers. In TCRdb, the immunoSEQ multiplex PCR reads were re-called with MiXCR into one record per CDR3 protein. The repertoire consists of 130,000 or so distinct CDR3 sequences, with 75% to 90% occurring once and the leading ten covering more than 0.5%. Included as multiple sclerosis controls were treatment-naive patients who had stable or active relapsing-remitting disease. V was trimmed by 2 bases and J by 2 bases, leaving 10 bases between them. Germline V CDR1 and CDR2: MGHDK, SYGVNS. This CDR3 spans 14 amino acids.

The chain links TRBV25-1 to TRBJ2-7; D possibly corresponds to TRBD1 (6 bases). The sample was CD8+ T cells from PBMCs. The receptor was derived from a human donor with multiple sclerosis. CDR3 nucleotide sequence: TGTGCCAGCAGTGAAGGCAGGGGTCCCTACGAGCAGTACTTC. It yields the protein CASSEGRGPYEQYF.